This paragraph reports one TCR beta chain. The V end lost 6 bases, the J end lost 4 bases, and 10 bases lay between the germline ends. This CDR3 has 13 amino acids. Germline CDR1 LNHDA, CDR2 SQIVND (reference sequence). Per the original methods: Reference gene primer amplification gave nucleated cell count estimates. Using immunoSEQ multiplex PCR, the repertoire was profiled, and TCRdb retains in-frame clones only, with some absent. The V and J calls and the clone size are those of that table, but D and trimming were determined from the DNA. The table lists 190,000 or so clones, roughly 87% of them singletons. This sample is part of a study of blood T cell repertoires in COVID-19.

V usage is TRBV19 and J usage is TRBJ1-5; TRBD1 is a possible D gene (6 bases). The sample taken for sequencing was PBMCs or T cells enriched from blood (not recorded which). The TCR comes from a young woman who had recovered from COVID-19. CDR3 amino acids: CASRPDRNQPQHF. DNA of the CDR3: TGTGCCAGTAGACCGGACAGAAATCAGCCCCAGCATTTT.